These 17 T cell receptor beta chains were sequenced from one sample in a study of early T cells in non-severe SARS-CoV-2 infection. TCRdb ran MiXCR on the 5' RACE reads and lists one entry per CDR3 protein. The sample contains tens of thousands of distinct CDR3 sequences, around a sixth of which appear only once. The sample consisted of whole blood, taken at baseline. These receptors were obtained from an adult who was a healthcare worker with PCR-confirmed SARS-CoV-2 infection or an uninfected control (not recorded which).

V usage is TRBV7-2 and J usage is TRBJ2-3, with 7 positions matching TRBD2. This CDR3 spans 13 amino acids. CDR1 and CDR2 (germline): SGHTA, FQGNSA. The V gene end was trimmed by 6 bases and the J gene end by 3 bases; junction bases not matched to a gene: 3. CDR3 in amino acids: CASRLGGTDTQYF. Here the CDR3 DNA reads TGTGCCAGCAGACTGGGGGGGACAGATACGCAGTATTTT.

This clonotype showed up just a few times. In DNA form, the CDR3 reads TGTGCCAGCAGTTTAGTGGGGGACACCGGGGAGCTGTTTTTT. This encodes CASSLVGDTGELFF. The chain has TRBV12-3 or TRBV12-4 and TRBJ2-2, with D perhaps given as TRBD1 or TRBD2 (5 bases each). The length of the CDR3 is 14 residues. V shed 1 base and J shed 3 bases, with 6 bases lying between them.

In regard to this clonotype: Possible read error: a much larger clone is one base away. The conserved phenylalanine or tryptophan normally closing the CDR3 is absent here, so this likely arose from a read error. V and J are TRBV28 and TRBJ1-3; tentatively, D is TRBD1 (5 bases). Per the germline V gene, CDR1 is MDHEN and CDR2 is SYDVKM. This CDR3 contains 15 residues. Trimming stripped 2 bases from V and 5 bases from J, with 13 bases between. CDR3 loop: CASSLNRDRRNTIYL. The CDR3 DNA sequence: TGTGCCAGCAGTTTAAACCGGGACCGCAGAAACACCATATATCTT.

V gene TRBV28 combines with J gene TRBJ2-7; D may be TRBD2 (6 bases). CDR3 length: 14 residues. From germline, CDR1 is MDHEN and CDR2 SYDVKM. The V end was cut by 8 bases, the J end by 3 bases, with 17 bases between. CDR3 sequence reads: CASGSGWTNYEQYF. The CDR3, as DNA: TGTGCCAGCGGATCAGGGTGGACTAACTACGAGCAGTACTTC.

This clonotype was seen at least ten times. The chain recombines TRBV2 with TRBJ2-1, with TRBD2 matching over 10 bases. Germline loops: CDR1 SNHLY, CDR2 FYNNEI. This CDR3 comprises 13 residues. Losses at the gene ends were 11 bases for V and 6 bases for J; bases not matched to a gene: 7. The CDR3 region is CARQLAGGNEQFF. The CDR3 DNA sequence: TGTGCCCGCCAATTAGCGGGAGGCAATGAGCAGTTCTTC.

The sample holds a few counts of this clonotype. The rearrangement joins TRBV6-1 to TRBJ1-5; D is possibly TRBD1 (6 bases). V lost 8 bases to trimming and J lost 7 bases, with 15 bases between them. The CDR3 length is 13 residues. Germline values: CDR1 MNHNS, CDR2 SASEGT. DNA of the CDR3: TGTGCCAGCTTACCCGGGGGGGGCCAGCCCCAGCATTTT. It specifies CASLPGGGQPQHF.

Only a few counts were recorded for this clonotype. The genes are TRBV7-6 and TRBJ2-1; no reliable D call. The germline V gene encodes CDR1 SGHVS and CDR2 FNYEAQ. The CDR3 has 14 residues. The V end was cut by 2 bases, the J end by 0 bases, with 5 bases between. This chain's CDR3 is CASSLTSSYNEQFF. The CDR3 DNA is TGTGCCAGCAGCTTAACGAGCTCCTACAATGAGCAGTTCTTC.

This clonotype has a handful of counts. This chain links TRBV18 with TRBJ1-2; D is uncertain. The V end was cut by 3 bases, the J end by 0 bases, with 11 bases between. Germline-derived CDR1 and CDR2 are KGHSH and LQKENI. CDR3 length equals 15 residues. The DNA of the CDR3 is TGTGCCAGCTCACCCCTAGGACGAGCTAACTATGGCTACACCTTC. Protein product: CASSPLGRANYGYTF. Based on the CDR3 plus reference TRBV18 and TRBJ1-2, the full variable domain is NAGVMQNPRHLVRRRGQEARLRCSPMKGHSHVYWYRQLPEEGLKFMVYLQKENIIDESGMPKERFSAEFPKEGPSILRIQQVVRGDSAAYFCASSPLGRANYGYTFGSGTRLTVV.

This clonotype has a handful of counts. The chain has TRBV5-1 and TRBJ2-6; TRBD1 aligns across 9 bases. Germline V gene data show CDR1 as SGHRS and CDR2 as YFSETQ. Trimming at V came to 3 bases and at J to 2 bases, leaving 3 bases not matched to a gene. The CDR3 is 16 amino acids. CDR3: CASSWDRDTGANVLTF. In DNA, the CDR3 is TGCGCCAGCAGCTGGGACAGGGACACTGGGGCCAACGTCCTGACTTTC.

The chain is built from TRBV7-2 and TRBJ2-7; 9 bases align to TRBD2. Losses at the gene ends were 2 bases for V and 7 bases for J; bases not matched to a gene: 12. The V gene's germline CDR1 is SGHTA and CDR2 FQGNSA. The CDR3 sequence is 16 residues long. In DNA form, the CDR3 reads TGTGCCAGCAGCTTAAGACGGCGGGAGGGCCGTTTTGAGCAGTACTTC. This codes for CASSLRRREGRFEQYF.

The gene calls are TRBV4-1 and TRBJ2-3, with 11 positions matching TRBD1. Germline assignment: CDR1 MGHRA and CDR2 YSYEKL. The CDR3 covers 16 residues. Trimming took 3 bases from V and 4 from J; bases not matched to a gene: 6. As DNA, the CDR3 is TGCGCCAGCAGCCACCGGGACAGGGGGTTCGCAGATACGCAGTATTTT. It translates to CASSHRDRGFADTQYF.

The chain has TRBV20-1 and TRBJ2-2; 7 bases match TRBD2. The CDR3 contains 16 residues. From germline, CDR1 is DFQATT and CDR2 SNEGSKA (reference sequence). The ends lost 6 bases at V and 1 base at J; junction bases unmatched: 11. The CDR3 sequence: CSAQSPTSWNTGELFF. The CDR3 DNA reads as TGCAGTGCCCAGAGCCCGACTAGCTGGAACACCGGGGAGCTGTTTTTT.

This clonotype appeared many times. The V call is TRBV24-1, the J call TRBJ1-2, with D possibly TRBD1 on 6 matching bases. Germline lookup yields CDR1 KGHDR and CDR2 SFDVKD. The CDR3 spans 16 residues. Trimming shortened V by 3 bases and J by 3 bases, and 16 bases separated the two germline ends. The CDR3 nucleotides read TGTGCCACCAGTGATACTACAGGGACGAAGGACTATGGCTACACCTTC. The encoded protein is CATSDTTGTKDYGYTF.

This clonotype was observed at least ten times. J is TRBJ2-2 and V is TRBV5-6; D is unclear. The CDR3 covers 16 residues. V dropped 2 bases and J dropped 1 base, with 12 bases sitting between them. From germline, CDR1 is SGHDT and CDR2 YYEEEE. CDR3 sequence (DNA): TGTGCCAGCAGCTTAACTCCTTTATTGAACACCGGGGAGCTGTTTTTT. Its translation: CASSLTPLLNTGELFF. Based on the CDR3 plus reference TRBV5-6 and TRBJ2-2, the full variable domain is DAGVTQSPTHLIKTRGQQVTLRCSPKSGHDTVSWYQQALGQGPQFIFQYYEEEERQRGNFPDRFSGHQFPNYSSELNVNALLLGDSALYLCASSLTPLLNTGELFFGEGSRLTVL.

This clonotype was seen more than once but under ten times. The chain has TRBV7-9 and TRBJ1-6; tentatively, D is TRBD1 (6 bases). Trimming removed 5 bases at V and 6 bases at J, with 11 bases between. The CDR3 is made up of 14 amino acids. CDR1 SEHNR and CDR2 FQNEAQ come from the germline V gene (reference sequence). For the CDR3, the DNA is TGTGCCAGCAGCCTGGACAGCTTTAATTCACCCCTCCACTTT. It codes for CASSLDSFNSPLHF.

The gene calls are TRBV3-1 and TRBJ2-2; D is uncertain. Germline-derived CDR1 and CDR2 are LGHDT and YNNKEL (reference sequence). Deletions cut 0 bases from V and 7 bases from J, with 6 bases between. The CDR3 extends over 13 amino acids. The CDR3 sequence is CASSQDSNGELFF. In DNA form, the CDR3 reads TGTGCCAGCAGCCAAGATTCCAACGGGGAGCTGTTTTTT. The full variable domain, with the rest looked up from reference TRBV3-1 and TRBJ2-2, is DTAVSQTPKYLVTQMGNDKSIKCEQNLGHDTMYWYKQDSKKFLKIMFSYNNKELIINETVPNRFSPKSPDKAHLNLHINSLELGDSAVYFCASSQDSNGELFFGEGSRLTVL.

This clonotype was seen only a few times. This sequence joins TRBV10-1 and TRBJ1-6; unclear D gene. The CDR3 sequence is 13 residues long. The germline V gene encodes CDR1 WNHNN and CDR2 SYGVQD (reference sequence). Trimming left V 1 base short and J 9 bases short, with 7 bases between. This CDR3 reads CASSEWVGSPLHF. In DNA, the CDR3 is TGCGCCAGCAGTGAGTGGGTCGGTTCACCCCTCCACTTT.